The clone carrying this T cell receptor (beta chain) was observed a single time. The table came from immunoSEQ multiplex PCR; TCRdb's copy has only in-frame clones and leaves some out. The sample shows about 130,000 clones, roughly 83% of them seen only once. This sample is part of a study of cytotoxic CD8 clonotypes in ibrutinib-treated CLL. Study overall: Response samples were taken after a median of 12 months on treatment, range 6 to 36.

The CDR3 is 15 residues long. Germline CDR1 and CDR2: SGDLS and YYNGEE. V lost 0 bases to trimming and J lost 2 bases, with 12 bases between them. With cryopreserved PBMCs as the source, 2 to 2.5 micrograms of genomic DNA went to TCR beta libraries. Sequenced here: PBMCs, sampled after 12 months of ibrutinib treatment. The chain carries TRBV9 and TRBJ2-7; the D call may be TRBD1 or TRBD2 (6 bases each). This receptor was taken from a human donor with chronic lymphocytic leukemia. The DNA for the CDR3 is TGTGCCAGCAGCGTAGGGGGGGCGGCAGCCTACGAGCAGTACTTC. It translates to CASSVGGAAAYEQYF.